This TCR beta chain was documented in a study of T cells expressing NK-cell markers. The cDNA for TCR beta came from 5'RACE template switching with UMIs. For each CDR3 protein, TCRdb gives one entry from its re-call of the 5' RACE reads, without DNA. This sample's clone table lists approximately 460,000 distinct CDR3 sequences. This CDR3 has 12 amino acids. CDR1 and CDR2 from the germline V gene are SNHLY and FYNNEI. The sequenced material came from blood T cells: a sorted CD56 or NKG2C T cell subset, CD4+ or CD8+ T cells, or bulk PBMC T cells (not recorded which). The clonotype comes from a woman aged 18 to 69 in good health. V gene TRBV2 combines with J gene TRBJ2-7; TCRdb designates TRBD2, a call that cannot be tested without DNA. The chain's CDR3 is CASSERDNEQYF.